Here is one T cell receptor beta chain with its context. No antigen is known for it. Sequencing relied on immunoSEQ assay v3.0, run at survey level. TCRdb's table, derived via immunoSEQ multiplex PCR, lists solely in-frame clones and lacks some. The sample has 20,000 to 25,000 clones; around 84% are singletons. This entry is derived from a study of long-term antiretroviral therapy in people with HIV. Study details: Collection of the earliest samples took place about a decade ahead of the 2015 immediate-ART recommendation. Whole-study results and caveats: At every time point, clones expanded before ART dominated the repertoire. The study found that diversity rose after ART but stayed below transplant donor controls.

The CDR3 runs to 14 residues. The trim removed 2 bases at V and 5 bases at J, leaving 2 bases unmatched. Sample: unsorted PBMCs, taken 1.9 years after starting antiretroviral therapy. The chain links TRBV6-7 to TRBJ1-1, with TRBD1 identical over 10 bases. TRBV6-7 is an ORF, with its function uncertain. The sequence was collected from a woman in her forties or fifties with HIV. The CDR3 DNA follows: TGTGCCAGCAGTTACGACAGGGGGCGTACTGAAGCTTTCTTT. It translates to CASSYDRGRTEAFF.